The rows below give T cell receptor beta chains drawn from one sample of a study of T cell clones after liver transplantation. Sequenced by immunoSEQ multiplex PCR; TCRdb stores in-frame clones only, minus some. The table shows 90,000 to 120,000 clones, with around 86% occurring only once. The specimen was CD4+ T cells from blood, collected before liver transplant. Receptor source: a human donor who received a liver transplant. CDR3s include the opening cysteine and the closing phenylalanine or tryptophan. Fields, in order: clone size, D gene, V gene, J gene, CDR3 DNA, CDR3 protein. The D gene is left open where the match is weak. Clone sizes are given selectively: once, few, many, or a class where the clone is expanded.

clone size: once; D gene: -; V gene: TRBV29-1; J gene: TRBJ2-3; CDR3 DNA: TGCAGCGTTGATTCCGATACGCAGTATTTT; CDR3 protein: CSVDSDTQYF
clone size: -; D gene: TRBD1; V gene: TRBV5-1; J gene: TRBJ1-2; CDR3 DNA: TGCGCCAGCAGCTTGGGACAGGGCTTGGGCTACACCTTC; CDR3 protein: CASSLGQGLGYTF
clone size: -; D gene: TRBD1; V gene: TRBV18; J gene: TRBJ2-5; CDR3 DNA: TGTGCCAGCTCACCGTTCGGGACAGGGGGCCAAGAGACCCAGTACTTC; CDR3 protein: CASSPFGTGGQETQYF
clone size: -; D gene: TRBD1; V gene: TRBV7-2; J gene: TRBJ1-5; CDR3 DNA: TGTGCCAGCAGCGGAAACGCCCAGGGGGCGCGGTCCCCAAATCAGCCCCAGCATTTT; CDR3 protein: CASSGNAQGARSPNQPQHF
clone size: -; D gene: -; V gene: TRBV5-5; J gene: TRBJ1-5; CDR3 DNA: TGTGCCAGCAGCTTGACCAGTTATAGCAATCAGCCCCAGCATTTT; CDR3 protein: CASSLTSYSNQPQHF
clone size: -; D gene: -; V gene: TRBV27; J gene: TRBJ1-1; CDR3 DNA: TGTGCCAGCGCACCTACAGGGTGGAACACTGAAGCTTTCTTT; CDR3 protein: CASAPTGWNTEAFF
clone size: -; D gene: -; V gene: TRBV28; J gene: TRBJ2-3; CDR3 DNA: TGTGCCAGCAGGTTATCAGCGATGCGCACAGATACGCAGTATTTT; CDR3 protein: CASRLSAMRTDTQYF
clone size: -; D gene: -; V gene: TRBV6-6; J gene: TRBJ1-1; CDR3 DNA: TGTGCCAGCAGCAAAATCGGACGGAACACTGAAGCTTTCTTT; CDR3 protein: CASSKIGRNTEAFF
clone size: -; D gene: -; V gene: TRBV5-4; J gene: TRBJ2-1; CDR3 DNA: TGTGCCAGCAGCCGCGAGACTGTCAATGAGCAGTTCTTC; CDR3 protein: CASSRETVNEQFF
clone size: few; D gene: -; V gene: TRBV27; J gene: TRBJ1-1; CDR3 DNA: TGTGCCAGCAGTCTGCAGGGGCTGAACACTGAAGCTTTCTTT; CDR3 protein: CASSLQGLNTEAFF
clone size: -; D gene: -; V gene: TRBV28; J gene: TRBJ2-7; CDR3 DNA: TGTGCCAGCAGTGGGTTAAACTACGAGCAGTACTTC; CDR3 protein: CASSGLNYEQYF
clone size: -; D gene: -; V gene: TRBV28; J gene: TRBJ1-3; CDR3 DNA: TGTGCCAGCACCGGTACGGGGGGCTCTGGAAACACCATATATTTT; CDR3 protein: CASTGTGGSGNTIYF
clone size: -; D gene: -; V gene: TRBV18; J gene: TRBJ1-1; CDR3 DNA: TGTGCCAGCTCACCACGGGCAGGGGACATGAACACTGAAGCTTTCTTT; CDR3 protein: CASSPRAGDMNTEAFF
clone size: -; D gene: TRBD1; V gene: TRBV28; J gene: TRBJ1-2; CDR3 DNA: TGTGCCAGCAGTTTGAGGTCAGGGGGCCTTGGCTACACCTTC; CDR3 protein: CASSLRSGGLGYTF
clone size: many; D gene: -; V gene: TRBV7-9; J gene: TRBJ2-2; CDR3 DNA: TGTGCCAGCAGCACCGGGGTTGCCTTCTGGACCGGGGAGCTGTTTTTT; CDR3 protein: CASSTGVAFWTGELFF
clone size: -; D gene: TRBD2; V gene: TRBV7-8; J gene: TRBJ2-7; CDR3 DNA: TGTGCCAGCAGCTCCGCAGCGACTAGCGCGAGACACTACGAGCAGTACTTC; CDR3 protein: CASSSAATSARHYEQYF
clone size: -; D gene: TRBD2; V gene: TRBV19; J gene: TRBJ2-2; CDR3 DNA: TGTGCCAGTACCGGACTAGAGGCGGGGGCCGGGGAGCTGTTTTTT; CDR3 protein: CASTGLEAGAGELFF
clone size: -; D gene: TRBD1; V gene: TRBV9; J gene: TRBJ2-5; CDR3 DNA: TGTGCCAGCAGTGCCGGGACAGGGAGGCAAGAGACCCAGTACTTC; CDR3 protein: CASSAGTGRQETQYF
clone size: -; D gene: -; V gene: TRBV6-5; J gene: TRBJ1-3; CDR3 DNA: TGTGCCAGCAGTTCCTACAGGGACTCTGGAAACACCATATATTTT; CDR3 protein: CASSSYRDSGNTIYF
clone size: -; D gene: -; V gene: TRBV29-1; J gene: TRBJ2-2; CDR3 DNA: TGCAGCGTTTCTGAAGTCGCGAACACCGGGGAGCTGTTTTTT; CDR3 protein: CSVSEVANTGELFF
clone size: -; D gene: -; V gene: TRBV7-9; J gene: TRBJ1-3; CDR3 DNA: TGTGCCAGCAGCTCCCTGTGGGACGGAAACACCATATATTTT; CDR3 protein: CASSSLWDGNTIYF
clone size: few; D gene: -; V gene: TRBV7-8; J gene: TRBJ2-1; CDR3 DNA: TGTGCCAGCAGCCCAACCACAGGTCCCTACAATGAGCAGTTCTTC; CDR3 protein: CASSPTTGPYNEQFF
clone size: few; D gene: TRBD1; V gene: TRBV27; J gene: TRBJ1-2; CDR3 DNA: TGTGCCAGCAGTCCCCGACAGGGAACCTATGGCTACACCTTC; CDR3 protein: CASSPRQGTYGYTF
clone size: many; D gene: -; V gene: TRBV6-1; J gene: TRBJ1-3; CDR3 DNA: TGTGCCAGCAGCGGGACACCGCTCTCTGGAAACACCATATATTTT; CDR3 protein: CASSGTPLSGNTIYF
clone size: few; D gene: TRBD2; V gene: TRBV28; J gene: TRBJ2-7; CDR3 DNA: TGTGCCAGCAGTATGTGGGGGGGGTTAAGCTCCTACGAGCAGTACTTC; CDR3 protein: CASSMWGGLSSYEQYF
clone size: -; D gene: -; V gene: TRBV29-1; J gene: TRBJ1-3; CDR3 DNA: TGCAGCGTTGGACAGGCGTATGGGAACACCATATATTTT; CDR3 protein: CSVGQAYGNTIYF
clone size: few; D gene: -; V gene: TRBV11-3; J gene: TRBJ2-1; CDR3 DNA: TGTGCCAGCAGCCCTTACCGGGACACCTACAATGAGCAGTTCTTC; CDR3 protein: CASSPYRDTYNEQFF
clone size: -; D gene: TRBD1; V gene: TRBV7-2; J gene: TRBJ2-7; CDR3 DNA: TGTGCCAGCAGCTCATTCCCCAGGGGGCGCAGATCCTACGAGCAGTACTTC; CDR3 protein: CASSSFPRGRRSYEQYF
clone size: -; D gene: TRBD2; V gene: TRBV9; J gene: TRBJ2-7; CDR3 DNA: TGTGCCAGCAGCGTTATGACTAGCGGTGGGGAGCAGTACTTC; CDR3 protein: CASSVMTSGGEQYF
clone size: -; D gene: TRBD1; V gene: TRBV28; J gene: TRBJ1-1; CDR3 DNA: TGTGCCAGCAGTTTTGGGACAGGGAGCGCTGAAGCTTTCTTT; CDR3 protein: CASSFGTGSAEAFF
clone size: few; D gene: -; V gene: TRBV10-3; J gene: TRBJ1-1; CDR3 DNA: TGTGCCACAATCAGCAGGGGAAACACTGAAGCTTTCTTT; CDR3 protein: CATISRGNTEAFF
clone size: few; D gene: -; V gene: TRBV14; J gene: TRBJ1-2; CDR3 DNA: TGTGCCAGCAGCCAACGGGGGCGGGAAAATGGCTACACCTTC; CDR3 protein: CASSQRGRENGYTF
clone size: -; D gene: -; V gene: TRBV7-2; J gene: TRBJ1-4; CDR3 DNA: TGTGCCAGCAGCTTAATTAATGAAAAACTGTTTTTT; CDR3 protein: CASSLINEKLFF
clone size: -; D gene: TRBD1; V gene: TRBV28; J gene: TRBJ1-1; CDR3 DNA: TGTGCCAGCAGGTCTATGAGACAGGGGTATGAAGCTTTCTTT; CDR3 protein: CASRSMRQGYEAFF
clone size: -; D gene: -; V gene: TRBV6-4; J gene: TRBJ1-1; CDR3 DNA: TGTGCCAGCAGTGACTCGATGACACCCCCTGAAGCTTTCTTT; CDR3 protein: CASSDSMTPPEAFF
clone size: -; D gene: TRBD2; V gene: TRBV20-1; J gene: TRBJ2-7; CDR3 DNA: TGCAGCGCCATTCGGGGGGACGAGCAGTACTTC; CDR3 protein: CSAIRGDEQYF
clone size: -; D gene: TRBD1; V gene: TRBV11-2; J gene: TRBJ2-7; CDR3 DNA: TGTGCCAGCAGCCCCGACCCAGGGGGTAGTGAGCAGTACTTC; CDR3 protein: CASSPDPGGSEQYF
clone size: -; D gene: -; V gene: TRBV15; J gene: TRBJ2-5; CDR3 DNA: TGTGCCACCAGCAGAGATCGGGGGTCCACTCAAGAGACCCAGTACTTC; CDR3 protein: CATSRDRGSTQETQYF
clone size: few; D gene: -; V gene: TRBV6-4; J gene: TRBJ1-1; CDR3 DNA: TGTGCCAGCAAAGAGCTTGGTGAGACAGAACAGGACACTGAAGCTTTCTTT; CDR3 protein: CASKELGETEQDTEAFF
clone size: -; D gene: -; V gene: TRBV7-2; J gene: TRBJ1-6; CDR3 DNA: TGTGCCAGCAGCATCAGGGGAAATTCACCCCTCCACTTT; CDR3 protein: CASSIRGNSPLHF
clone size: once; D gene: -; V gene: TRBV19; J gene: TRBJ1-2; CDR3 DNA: TGTGCCAGTAGTATATCAGGAAGTAGCTATGGCTACACCTTC; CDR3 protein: CASSISGSSYGYTF
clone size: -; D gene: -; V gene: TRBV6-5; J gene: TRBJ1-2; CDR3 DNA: TGTGCCAGCAGTTATTCCAGTGGGTATAGCTACACCTTC; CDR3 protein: CASSYSSGYSYTF
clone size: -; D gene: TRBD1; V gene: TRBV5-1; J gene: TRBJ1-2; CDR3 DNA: TGCGCCAGCAGCCCGGGACAGGGTGATGGCTACACCTTC; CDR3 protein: CASSPGQGDGYTF
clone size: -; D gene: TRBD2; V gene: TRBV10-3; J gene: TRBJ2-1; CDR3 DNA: TGTGCCATCAGTGAGTCCGGGACTAGCGGGAGGGCCGGTGAGCAGTTCTTC; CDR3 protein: CAISESGTSGRAGEQFF
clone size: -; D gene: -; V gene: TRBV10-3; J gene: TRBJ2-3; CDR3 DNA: TGTGCCATCAGTGCCGACGGAGATACGCAGTATTTT; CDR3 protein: CAISADGDTQYF
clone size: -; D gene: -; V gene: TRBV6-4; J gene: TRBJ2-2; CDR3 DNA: TGTGCCAGCAGTCGGGACTTCAAAACCGGGGAGCTGTTTTTT; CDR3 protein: CASSRDFKTGELFF
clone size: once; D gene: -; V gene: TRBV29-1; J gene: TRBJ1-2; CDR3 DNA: TGCAGCGTTGATAGGCGTTGGGGCTACACCTTC; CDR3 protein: CSVDRRWGYTF
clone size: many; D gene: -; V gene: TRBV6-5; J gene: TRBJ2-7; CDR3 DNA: TGTGCCAGCAGACATAGTAATTACGAGCAGTACTTC; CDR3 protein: CASRHSNYEQYF
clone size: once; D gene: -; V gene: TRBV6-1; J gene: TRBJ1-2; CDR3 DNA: TGTGCCAGCAGTGAAGCCCCGGCAGGGGTCTATGGCTACACCTTC; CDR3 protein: CASSEAPAGVYGYTF
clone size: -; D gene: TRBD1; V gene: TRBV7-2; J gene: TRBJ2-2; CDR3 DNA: TGTGCCAGCAGTTCCCGAGCGCCGGGAAACAGGGGGAACACCGGGGAGCTGTTTTTT; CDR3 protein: CASSSRAPGNRGNTGELFF
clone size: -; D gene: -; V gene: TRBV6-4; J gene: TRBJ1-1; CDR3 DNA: TGTGCCAGCAGGGGGGGGCAGGACACTGAAGCTTTCTTT; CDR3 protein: CASRGGQDTEAFF
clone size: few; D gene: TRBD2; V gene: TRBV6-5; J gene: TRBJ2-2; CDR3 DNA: TGTGCCAGCAGTTACGGGGGACTAGCAGACACCGGGGAGCTGTTTTTT; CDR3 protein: CASSYGGLADTGELFF
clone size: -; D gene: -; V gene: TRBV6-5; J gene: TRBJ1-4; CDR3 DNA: TGTGCCAGCAGTTACGTCGGCAGGGATAATGAAAAACTGTTTTTT; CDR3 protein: CASSYVGRDNEKLFF
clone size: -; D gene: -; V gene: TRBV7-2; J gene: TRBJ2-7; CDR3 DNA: TGTGCCAGCAGCCTTACGTCCACTCTGTTCTACGAGCAGTACTTC; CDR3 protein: CASSLTSTLFYEQYF
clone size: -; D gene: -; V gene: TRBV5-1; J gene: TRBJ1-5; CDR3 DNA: TGCGCCAGCAGTAGTGCGGGGGGAAATCAGCCCCAGCATTTT; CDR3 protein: CASSSAGGNQPQHF
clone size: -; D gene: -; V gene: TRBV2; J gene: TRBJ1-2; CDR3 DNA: TGTGCCAGCAGTGGCAGGGCGAACTATGGCTACACCTTC; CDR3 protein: CASSGRANYGYTF
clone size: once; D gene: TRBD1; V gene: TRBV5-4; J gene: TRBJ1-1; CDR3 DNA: TGTGCCAGCAGCCGTGGGCGGACAGGGTTGAACACTGAAGCTTTCTTT; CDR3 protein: CASSRGRTGLNTEAFF